What follows is one T cell receptor beta chain and its context. TCRdb reprocessed the PCR reads with MiXCR, giving one entry per CDR3 protein. Of some 97,000 distinct CDR3 sequences in the sample, 35% to 40% were seen once. The CDR3 extends over 16 amino acids. V lost 1 base to trimming and J lost 2 bases, with 15 bases between them. Germline V gene data show CDR1 as MGHRA and CDR2 as YSYEKL. This entry is derived from a study of molecular identifiers for immune sequencing clone quantification. Every naive CD8 library was made from between about 17,000 and 1,000,000 sorted cells with 10%, 30% or 50% RNA. Naive CD8 T cell sorting was performed on the CD8+CD4-CCR7+CD45RA+ phenotype.

The rearrangement joins TRBV4-1 to TRBJ2-7; possible D gene TRBD2, 6 bases. Specimen: naive CD8+ T cells from blood, with Jurkat cell RNA spiked in. Subset given: FACS-sorted CD8+CD4-CCR7+CD45RA+ naive T cells. The clonotype originates from a human donor in good health. Some libraries in this study had Jurkat cell RNA spiked in. The DNA for the CDR3 is TGCGCCAGCAGCCAAGGAATCACGGGGGTTACCTACGAGCAGTACTTC. Protein sequence: CASSQGITGVTYEQYF.